These T cell receptor beta chains were read from a single sample in a study of beta chain features in type 1 diabetes. Sequenced by immunoSEQ multiplex PCR; TCRdb stores in-frame clones only, minus some. The sample carries about 170,000 clones, 7.8% recorded once. The sample was central memory CD4+ T cells from blood. These receptors all come from a woman aged 40 to 50 with type 1 diabetes. Both conserved end residues are part of each CDR3. D genes are given only for firm matches. Size values are once, few and many counts, or a class for expanded clones, and some rows have none.

13,TRBJ2-7,TRBV4-3,TRBD1,few,CASSHLTGDEQYF,TGCGCCAGCAGCCATCTCACAGGGGACGAGCAGTACTTC
13,TRBJ2-1,TRBV19,TRBD2,.,CASRTGGRNEQFF,TGTGCCAGTAGGACGGGAGGGAGGAATGAGCAGTTCTTC
14,TRBJ1-5,TRBV28,.,.,CASSLLQVNQPQHF,TGTGCCAGCAGTTTACTTCAGGTAAATCAGCCCCAGCATTTT
14,TRBJ1-1,TRBV30,.,few,CAWRWAGQNTEAFF,TGTGCCTGGAGGTGGGCAGGACAGAACACTGAAGCTTTCTTT
14,TRBJ2-7,TRBV2,.,few,CASKIAVSSYEQYF,TGTGCCAGCAAGATAGCGGTTAGCTCCTACGAGCAGTACTTC
13,TRBJ2-7,TRBV14,.,.,CASSARQAGEQYF,TGTGCCAGCAGCGCCCGACAGGCCGGGGAGCAGTACTTC
16,TRBJ1-2,TRBV9,TRBD1,few,CASSPQLDRGSYGYTF,TGTGCCAGCAGCCCCCAACTGGACAGGGGATCCTATGGCTACACCTTC
15,TRBJ2-5,TRBV6-5,.,few,CASSYGRANQETQYF,TGTGCCAGCAGTTACGGGCGGGCAAACCAAGAGACCCAGTACTTC
16,TRBJ1-3,TRBV4-1,.,few,CASSQAGEVSGNTIYF,TGCGCCAGCAGCCAAGCGGGGGAAGTGTCTGGAAACACCATATATTTT
16,TRBJ2-3,TRBV10-3,TRBD2,few,CAISGTTSGSTDTQYF,TGTGCCATCAGTGGAACGACTAGCGGGAGCACAGATACGCAGTATTTT
12,TRBJ2-7,TRBV29-1,TRBD1,.,CSVGQGAREQYF,TGCAGCGTTGGACAGGGGGCGAGGGAGCAGTACTTC
14,TRBJ2-6,TRBV29-1,.,many,CSAKGGAGANVLTF,TGCAGCGCTAAAGGGGGAGCTGGGGCCAACGTCCTGACTTTC
14,TRBJ2-7,TRBV5-1,TRBD1,few,CASSHGTGTYEQYF,TGCGCCAGCAGCCATGGGACAGGGACTTACGAGCAGTACTTC
15,TRBJ1-5,TRBV29-1,TRBD1,.,CSVGQGAGSNQPQHF,TGCAGCGTTGGGCAGGGGGCGGGAAGCAATCAGCCCCAGCATTTT
13,TRBJ1-5,TRBV30,.,many,CAWSAGTLQPQHF,TGTGCCTGGAGTGCTGGGACACTTCAGCCCCAGCATTTT
16,TRBJ2-1,TRBV30,.,few,CAWSVRGGAPYNEQFF,TGTGCCTGGAGTGTACGCGGCGGGGCCCCCTACAATGAGCAGTTCTTC
15,TRBJ2-7,TRBV2,TRBD1,.,CASRPDRGSSYEQYF,TGTGCCAGCAGGCCCGACAGGGGAAGCTCCTACGAGCAGTACTTC
13,TRBJ2-1,TRBV7-2,TRBD1,.,CASQTGPYNEQFF,TGTGCCAGCCAGACAGGGCCTTACAATGAGCAGTTCTTC
15,TRBJ2-5,TRBV5-4,TRBD2,few,CASSFSRGGRETQYF,TGTGCCAGCAGCTTCAGCCGGGGGGGCAGAGAGACCCAGTACTTC
11,TRBJ2-7,TRBV7-2,.,.,CASVFGYEQYF,TGTGCCAGCGTGTTCGGCTACGAGCAGTACTTC
12,TRBJ1-1,TRBV30,.,few,CAWSDGGTEAFF,TGTGCCTGGAGTGACGGGGGAACTGAAGCTTTCTTT
15,TRBJ2-7,TRBV2,TRBD2,few,CASSASEAGVKEQYF,TGTGCCAGCAGTGCATCTGAAGCGGGAGTGAAAGAGCAGTACTTC
12,TRBJ2-6,TRBV7-2,.,many,CASSFPSNVLTF,TGTGCCAGCAGCTTCCCTTCCAACGTCCTGACTTTC
18,TRBJ1-1,TRBV5-1,TRBD1,.,CASSMYSGVIDRGPEAFF,TGCGCCAGCAGCATGTATTCGGGTGTAATAGACAGGGGACCTGAAGCTTTCTTT
13,TRBJ1-1,TRBV7-6,.,.,CASSPGYDGEAFF,TGTGCCAGCAGCCCAGGGTACGACGGTGAAGCTTTCTTT
14,TRBJ2-2,TRBV30,TRBD2,.,CAWRAGGGTGELFF,TGTGCCTGGAGGGCGGGAGGTGGCACCGGGGAGCTGTTTTTT
15,TRBJ2-7,TRBV6-1,TRBD1,.,CASSDPGQGLGEQYF,TGTGCCAGCAGCGATCCGGGACAGGGATTAGGCGAGCAGTACTTC